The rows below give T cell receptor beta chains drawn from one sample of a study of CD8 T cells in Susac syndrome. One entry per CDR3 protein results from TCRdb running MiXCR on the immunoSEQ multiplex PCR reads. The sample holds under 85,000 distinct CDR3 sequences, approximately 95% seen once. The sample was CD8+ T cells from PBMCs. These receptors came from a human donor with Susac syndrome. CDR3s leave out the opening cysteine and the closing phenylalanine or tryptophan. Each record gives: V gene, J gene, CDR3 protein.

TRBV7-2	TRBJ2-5	ASSAHRETQY
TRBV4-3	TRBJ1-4	ASSQGRGDSEKLF
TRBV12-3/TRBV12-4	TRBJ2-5	ASSEGETQY
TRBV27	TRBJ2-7	ASSAGLGGSYEQY
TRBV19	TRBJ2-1	ASSIQGLAGHNEQF
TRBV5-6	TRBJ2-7	ASSLVGTSYEQY
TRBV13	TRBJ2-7	ASSPDRSYEQY
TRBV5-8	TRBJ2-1	ASSPGTYGGYYNEQF
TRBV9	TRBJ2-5	ASSVGADKETQY
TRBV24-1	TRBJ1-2	ATSDFGNGYT
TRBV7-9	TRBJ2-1	ASSPPSRVEQF
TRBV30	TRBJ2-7	AWSADSGSSYEQY
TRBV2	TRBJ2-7	ASSGVYEQY